This TCR beta chain was sequenced during a study of CD8+CD57+ T cells in acquired aplastic anemia. General study findings and limits: Patients and controls shared 25 to 30 CD8+ CDR3 sequences.

Profiling that covered TCR beta VDJ and CDR3 relied on genomic DNA as its template. TCRdb re-called the reads through MiXCR, storing one row per CDR3 protein. The sample has about 200,000 distinct CDR3 sequences, roughly two thirds seen once. About this clonotype itself: Its matching antigen is unknown.

Before being chosen for sequencing, patients had shown CD8+CD57+ cell expansion by flow cytometry. Patients uniformly had severe acquired aplastic anemia. Patients had received no therapy at the time of blood sampling. The origin of this receptor is a human donor with aplastic anemia. The sample consisted of sorted CD4+, CD8+, or CD8+CD57+ T cells (not recorded which) from PBMCs.

The CDR3 DNA is TGTGCCACTCGACGGGCCACAGATACGCAGTATTTT. Translation gives CATRRATDTQYF. The rearrangement uses TRBV6-5 and TRBJ2-3; no clear D gene. The V gene lost 10 bases and the J gene lost 2 bases, with 10 bases spanning the gap. The CDR3 runs to 12 residues. Per the germline V gene, CDR1 is MNHEY and CDR2 is SVGAGI.